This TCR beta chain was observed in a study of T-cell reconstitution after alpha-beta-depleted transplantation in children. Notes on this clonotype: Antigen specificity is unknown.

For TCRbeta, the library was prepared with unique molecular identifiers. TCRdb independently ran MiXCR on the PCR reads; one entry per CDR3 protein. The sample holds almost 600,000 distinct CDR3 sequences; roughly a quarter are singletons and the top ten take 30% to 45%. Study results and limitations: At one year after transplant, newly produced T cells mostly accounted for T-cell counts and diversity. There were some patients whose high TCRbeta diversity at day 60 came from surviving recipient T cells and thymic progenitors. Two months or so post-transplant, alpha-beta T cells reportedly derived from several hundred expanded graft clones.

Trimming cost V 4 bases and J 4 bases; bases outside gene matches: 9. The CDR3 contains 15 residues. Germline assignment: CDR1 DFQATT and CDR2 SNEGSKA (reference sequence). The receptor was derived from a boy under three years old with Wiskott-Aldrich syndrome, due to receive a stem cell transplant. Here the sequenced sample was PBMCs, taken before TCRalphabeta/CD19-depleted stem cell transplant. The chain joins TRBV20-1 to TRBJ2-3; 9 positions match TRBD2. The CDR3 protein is CSATLLAGGPDTQYF. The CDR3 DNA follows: TGCAGTGCTACCCTTTTGGCGGGAGGGCCAGATACGCAGTATTTT.